This entry concerns a single T cell receptor beta chain. Its antigen is currently not known. Within one base of it there is no much larger clone, and no base qualities were kept. The library was built by means of PCR. TCRdb names Illumina MiSeq as the instrument used. cDNA was made using SMARTScribe reverse transcriptase and a 5' template-switch oligo that added a universal priming site. A 12-nucleotide random unique molecular identifier (UMI) was carried by the template-switch oligo, and each cDNA molecule was tagged with this UMI. During reverse transcription, TCRbeta transcripts were targeted using chain-specific reverse primers. Leftover template-switch adapters were removed by uracil DNA glycosylase treatment, and cDNA was purified using a Qiagen MinElute kit. The first PCR ran for about 20 cycles with KAPA HiFi HotStart ReadyMix and step-out primers, divided among four 50 microliter reactions. Before further amplification, first-round PCR products were gel-purified. Illumina Nextera adapters were attached in a second roughly 8-cycle PCR, after which libraries were purified and pooled. A 50-nucleotide 5' read captured the UMI barcode for each TCRbeta molecule. Regarding the original processing steps: The MIGEC toolkit was used to group reads by UMI into consensus reads. PEAR was used to merge forward and reverse consensus reads into final reads. Identical UMI-sequence pairs shared across libraries were treated as cross-sample contamination and removed by a custom decontamination script. MIGMAP, a wrapper around IgBLAST, was used for V(D)J assignment and CDR3 extraction. A TCR clonotype was defined as sharing the same V gene, J gene and CDR3 amino acid sequence, and CDR1 and CDR2 were not sequenced. TCRdb cleaned the public reads at Q25 with fastp, built clones with MiXCR and kept in-frame beta chains. Rows merge per CDR3 protein into single entries with the most common DNA and genes. It is TCRdb's table, rather than the study itself, that gives the V and J calls and clone size. The sample yields approximately 2,100 distinct CDR3 sequences; around 70% were counted once. In total, the top ten clones hold more than 40% of the sample.

These data are taken from a study of robustness of blood B and T cell sequencing (dated by TCRdb to the late 2010s). For the study in its entirety: The goal of the study was to find out how much peripheral blood is required to reliably describe the TCRbeta and IgG repertoires of an individual. In each of the roughly 11 independently drawn blood samples, both the TCRbeta and the IgG repertoires were quantified. As technical replicates, two replicate TCRbeta cDNA libraries were made from one shared RNA pool taken from a single 10 ml draw. General study outcomes and caveats: Pooling tubes did not increase the overlap of rare TCRbeta clonotypes, which implies that much larger blood volumes would be needed to capture rare TCRbeta clonotypes. Coverage of the top 10,000 TCRbeta clonotypes approached saturation when 3 or 4 tubes (roughly 28-45 ml blood) were combined. Between the technical replicate libraries, nearly 95% of the top 10,000 TCRbeta clonotypes in one library were also present in the other library. The TCRbeta rarefaction curves did not fully level off, which suggests either under-sequencing or many low-abundance clonotypes. The 1,000 most abundant TCRbeta clonotypes from the pooled draws were detected in every single 10 ml sample. Because EDTA tubes had to be fractionated immediately, the use of EDTA tubes in multi-site collections was limited. One pair of TCRbeta libraries showed evidence of cross-contamination, likely from batch processing; the shared UMI-sequence pairs were removed.

TCRbeta repertoires were measured from mRNA instead of genomic DNA, an approach that captures expressed receptors. Leukocytes from the buffy coat were collected into Trizol, and RNA was extracted using the Direct-zol RNA MiniPrep Plus kit with no cell sorting. EDTA blood tubes were centrifuged immediately at 4°C to separate plasma, buffy coat and red blood cells. After removal of 2 bases from V and 0 bases from J, the junction retains 8 bases not matched to a gene. The CDR3 spans 17 residues, from the cysteine through the phenylalanine. The only DNA kept is the CDR3, 51 bases in frame from the first base. According to the germline V gene, CDR1 reads SNHLY and CDR2 reads FYNNEI.

The sequence is built from TRBV2 and TRBJ2-3; TRBD1 aligns with 7 central bases. The TCR was taken from a human donor in good health. Sequencing input: peripheral blood. The bases are TGTGCCAGCAGTGAAAACAGGGGTGCCCTTAGCACAGATACGCAGTATTTT. It translates as CASSENRGALSTDTQYF.